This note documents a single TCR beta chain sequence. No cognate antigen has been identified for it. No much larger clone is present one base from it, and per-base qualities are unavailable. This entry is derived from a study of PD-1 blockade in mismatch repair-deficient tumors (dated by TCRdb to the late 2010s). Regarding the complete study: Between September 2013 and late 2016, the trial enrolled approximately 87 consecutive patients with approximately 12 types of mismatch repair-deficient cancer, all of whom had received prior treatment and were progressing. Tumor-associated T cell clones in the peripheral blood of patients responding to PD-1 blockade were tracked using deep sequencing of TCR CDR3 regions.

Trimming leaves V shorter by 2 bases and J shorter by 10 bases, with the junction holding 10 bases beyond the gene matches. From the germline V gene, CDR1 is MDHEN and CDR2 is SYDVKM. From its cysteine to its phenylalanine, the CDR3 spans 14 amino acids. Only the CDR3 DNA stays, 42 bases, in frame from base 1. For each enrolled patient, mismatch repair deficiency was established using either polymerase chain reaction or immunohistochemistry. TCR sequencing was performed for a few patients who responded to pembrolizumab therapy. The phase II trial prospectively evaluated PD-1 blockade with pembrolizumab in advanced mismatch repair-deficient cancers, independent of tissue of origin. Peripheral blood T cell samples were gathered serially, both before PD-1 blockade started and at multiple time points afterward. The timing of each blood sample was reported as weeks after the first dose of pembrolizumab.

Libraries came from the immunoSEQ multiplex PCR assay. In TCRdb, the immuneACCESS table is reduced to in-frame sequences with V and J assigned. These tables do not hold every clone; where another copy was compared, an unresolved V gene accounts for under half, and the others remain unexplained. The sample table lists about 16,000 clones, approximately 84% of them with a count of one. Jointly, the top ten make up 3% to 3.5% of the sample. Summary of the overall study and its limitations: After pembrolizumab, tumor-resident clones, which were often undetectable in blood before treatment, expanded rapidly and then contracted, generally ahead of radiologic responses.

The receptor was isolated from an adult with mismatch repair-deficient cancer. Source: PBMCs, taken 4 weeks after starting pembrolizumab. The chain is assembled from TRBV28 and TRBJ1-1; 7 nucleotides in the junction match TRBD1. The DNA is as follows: TGTGCCAGCAGTTTAGGGACAGAGTTTAAAGGAGCTTTCTTT. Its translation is CASSLGTEFKGAFF.